This is a list of T cell receptor beta chains from one sample in a study of T-cell reconstitution after alpha-beta-depleted transplantation in children. TCRdb re-derived calls from the PCR reads in MiXCR, one entry per CDR3 protein. Of around 370,000 distinct CDR3 sequences detected, approximately 10% appear once; the ten largest clones hold 2% to 3%. The sequencing here drew on PBMCs from the stem cell graft donor, taken from the stem cell graft. These receptors were taken from a human donor who donated a stem cell graft to a child with acute lymphoblastic leukemia. Each CDR3 is given with its conserved first and last residue. D genes are given only for firm matches. Clone size is shown for a subset of rows, as once, few, many or a class of expanded clone.

cdr3_nt cdr3_aa d_call j_call v_call clone_size
TGTGCCAGCAGCCCTGGACAGGCCTGGGGCGAGCAGTACTTC CASSPGQAWGEQYF TRBD1 TRBJ2-7 TRBV7-3 many
TGCGCCAGCAGCTGGGACAGGGACGACGGCTACACCTTC CASSWDRDDGYTF TRBD1 TRBJ1-2 TRBV5-1 many
TGCAGTGCTCTGAAGACTAGCGGGCCTCATTACGAGCAGTACTTC CSALKTSGPHYEQYF TRBD2 TRBJ2-7 TRBV20-1 NA
TGCAGCGTTGAGGGGCGACTAGCGGGGTCGGGGGGGACCCAGTACTTC CSVEGRLAGSGGTQYF TRBD2 TRBJ2-5 TRBV29-1 many
TGTGCCAGCAGTCCACGGCAGGGTATTCAGCCCCAGCATTTT CASSPRQGIQPQHF NA TRBJ1-5 TRBV27 many
TGTGCCAGCAACGGGTTGACAGGGTTTGGTGGGGCTGAAGCTTTCTTT CASNGLTGFGGAEAFF TRBD1 TRBJ1-1 TRBV6-1 many
TGCAGTGCTAGAGAGTTTAGGGGACTAGCGGGAGTCAGCCCCCACTACGAGCAGTACTTC CSAREFRGLAGVSPHYEQYF TRBD2 TRBJ2-7 TRBV20-1 NA
TGTGCCAGCAGCTTACCTGGGACTCGTGAGACCCAGTACTTC CASSLPGTRETQYF NA TRBJ2-5 TRBV7-8 NA
TGTGCCAGCAATCAGGGTAATAACTATGGCTACACCTTC CASNQGNNYGYTF NA TRBJ1-2 TRBV6-1 NA
TGCAGTGTTGAAACTAGCGGCTACGAGCAGTACTTC CSVETSGYEQYF TRBD2 TRBJ2-7 TRBV20-1 many
TGCGCCAGCAGCTTAGGGAAGTCCACCTCTGGAAACACCATATATTTT CASSLGKSTSGNTIYF NA TRBJ1-3 TRBV5-1 many
TGCGCCAGCAGCCCGGGGGCAGGGGGTGACTACGAGCAGTACTTC CASSPGAGGDYEQYF NA TRBJ2-7 TRBV5-1 NA
TGTGCCAGTAGTACTTCGGGGACAGGGTTGCATGAGCAGTTCTTC CASSTSGTGLHEQFF TRBD1 TRBJ2-1 TRBV19 NA
TGCAGTGCTAGAGAGTTTAGCGGGAGATCCTACGAGCAGTACTTC CSAREFSGRSYEQYF TRBD2 TRBJ2-7 TRBV20-1 NA
TGCGCCAGCAGCTTGGCACAGGGGGACGGGGCCAACGTCCTGACTTTC CASSLAQGDGANVLTF TRBD1 TRBJ2-6 TRBV5-1 NA
TGTGCCAGCAGCTCTACTTACAGTAGCTCCTACGAGCAGTACTTC CASSSTYSSSYEQYF NA TRBJ2-7 TRBV7-6 NA
TGTGCCAGCAGTTACGGTCAACGGGAGTGGGGGAATGAGCAGTTCTTC CASSYGQREWGNEQFF NA TRBJ2-1 TRBV6-2/TRBV6-3 NA
TGTGCCAGCAGCTCCGGGACCAGAGCCTACGAGCAGTACTTC CASSSGTRAYEQYF NA TRBJ2-7 TRBV7-9 few
TGCAGTGCTAAGGTGGCTAGCGGGAGCCAAGAGACCCAGTACTTC CSAKVASGSQETQYF TRBD2 TRBJ2-5 TRBV20-1 NA